These 6 T cell receptor beta chains were sequenced from one sample in a study of Graves' ophthalmopathy and Graves' hyperthyroidism. Amplification of the TCR beta CDR3 regions used RNA transcripts (as template). HTBI primers were used in a first-round RT-PCR, which preceded a second-round multiplex PCR. TCRdb reprocessed the multiplex PCR reads via MiXCR and lists one record per CDR3 protein. This sample has 500,000 to 600,000 distinct CDR3 sequences, with just under 40% found just once. Sequences were obtained from peripheral blood or thyroid tissue (not recorded which). Receptor source: an adult man with Graves' hyperthyroidism.

This chain uses TRBV6-4 with TRBJ2-2, with 10 bases matching TRBD2. The CDR3 has 15 residues. CDR1 and CDR2 from the germline V gene are MRHNA and SNTAGT. V shed 5 bases, J shed 3 bases, and the junction held 3 bases outside the gene matches. DNA for the CDR3: TGTGCCAGCAGTCCCGGGACTAGCGACACCGGGGAGCTGTTTTTT. Encoded protein: CASSPGTSDTGELFF.

At least ten counts were recorded for this clonotype. This rearrangement joins TRBV10-3 to TRBJ1-1; 7 bases are a match to TRBD1. Germline trimming cut 8 bases from V and 3 bases from J; bases unmatched to any gene: 6. Germline CDR1 and CDR2: ENHRY and SYGVKD. This CDR3 is 13 amino acids long. The CDR3 nucleotides read TGTGCCATCGGAGGGGGCGCCTACACTGAAGCTTTCTTT. Its protein is CAIGGGAYTEAFF.

V usage is TRBV7-2 and J usage is TRBJ2-3; 7 bases line up with TRBD2. The ends lost 1 base at V and 5 bases at J; junction bases unmatched: 3. CDR3 size: 14 residues. Germline CDR1 reads SGHTA; CDR2 reads FQGNSA. The CDR3: CASSLGSGIDTQYF. The CDR3 nucleotides are TGTGCCAGCAGCTTAGGGAGCGGGATAGATACGCAGTATTTT.

Many counts were recorded for this clonotype. The chain combines TRBV6-5 with TRBJ2-7; 15 nucleotides align to TRBD2. The CDR3 loop spans 17 amino acids. Germline V lookup: CDR1 MNHEY, CDR2 SVGAGI. The ends lost 0 bases at V and 5 bases at J; junction bases unmatched: 5. This CDR3 is CASSYSPGLAGGNEQYF. CDR3 DNA: TGTGCCAGCAGTTACTCTCCGGGACTAGCGGGAGGTAACGAGCAGTACTTC.

The chain couples TRBV9 to TRBJ1-6; D might be TRBD1 (6 bases). Germline V gene sequence: CDR1 SGDLS, CDR2 YYNGEE. V was shortened by 0 bases and J by 11 bases, with 9 bases between the two germline ends. The length of the CDR3 is 13 residues. As DNA, the CDR3 is TGTGCCAGCAGCGTAGTTGGGGGGCCACCCCTCCACTTT. This codes for CASSVVGGPPLHF. The variable domain in full, completed from reference TRBV9 and TRBJ1-6, reads DSGVTQTPKHLITATGQRVTLRCSPRSGDLSVYWYQQSLDQGLQFLIQYYNGEERAKGNILERFSAQQFPDLHSELNLSSLELGDSALYFCASSVVGGPPLHFGNGTRLTVT.

In its sample, this clonotype was seen many times. The chain combines TRBV6-5 with TRBJ1-5; D is possibly TRBD1 (5 bases). The CDR3 consists of 14 residues. With 0 bases removed from V and 5 bases from J, the gap between germline ends came to 8 bases. CDR1 MNHEY and CDR2 SVGAGI come from the germline V gene. CDR3 nucleotide sequence: TGTGCCAGCAGTTACTCGACCAGGGATCAGCCCCAGCATTTT. This translates into CASSYSTRDQPQHF.